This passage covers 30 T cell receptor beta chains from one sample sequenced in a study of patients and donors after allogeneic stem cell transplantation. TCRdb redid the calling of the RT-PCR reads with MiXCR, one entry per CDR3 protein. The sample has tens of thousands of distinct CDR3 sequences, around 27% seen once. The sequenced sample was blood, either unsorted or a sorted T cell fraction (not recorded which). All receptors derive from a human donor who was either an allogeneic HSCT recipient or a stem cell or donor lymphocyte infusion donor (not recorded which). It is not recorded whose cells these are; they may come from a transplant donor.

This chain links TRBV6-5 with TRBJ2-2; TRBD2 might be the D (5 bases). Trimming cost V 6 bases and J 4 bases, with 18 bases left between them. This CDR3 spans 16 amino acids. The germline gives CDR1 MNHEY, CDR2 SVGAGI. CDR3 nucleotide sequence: TGTGCCAGCAGCCCTCGGATCTCAGAGGGCACCGGGGAGCTGTTTTTT. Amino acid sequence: CASSPRISEGTGELFF.

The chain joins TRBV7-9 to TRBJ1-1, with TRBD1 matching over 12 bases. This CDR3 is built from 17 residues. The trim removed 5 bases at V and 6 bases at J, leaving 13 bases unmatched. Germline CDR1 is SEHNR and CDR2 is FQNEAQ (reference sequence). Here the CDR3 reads CASSPVPGQGAYSEAFF. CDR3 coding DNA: TGTGCCAGCAGCCCGGTGCCGGGACAGGGGGCTTACTCTGAAGCTTTCTTT.

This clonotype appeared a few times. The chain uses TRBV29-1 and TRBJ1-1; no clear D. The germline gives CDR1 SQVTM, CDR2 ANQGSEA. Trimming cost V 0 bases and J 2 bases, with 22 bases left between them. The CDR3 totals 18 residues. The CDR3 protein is CSVEDLEGLLLGNTEAFF. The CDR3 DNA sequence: TGCAGCGTTGAAGATCTGGAAGGGCTGTTGCTGGGAAACACTGAAGCTTTCTTT.

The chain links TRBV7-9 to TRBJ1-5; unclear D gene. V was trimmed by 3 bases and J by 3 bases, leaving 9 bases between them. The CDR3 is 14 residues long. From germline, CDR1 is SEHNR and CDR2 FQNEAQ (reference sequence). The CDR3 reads CASSFSSTNQPQHF. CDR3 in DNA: TGTGCCAGCAGCTTTAGCAGTACCAATCAGCCCCAGCATTTT.

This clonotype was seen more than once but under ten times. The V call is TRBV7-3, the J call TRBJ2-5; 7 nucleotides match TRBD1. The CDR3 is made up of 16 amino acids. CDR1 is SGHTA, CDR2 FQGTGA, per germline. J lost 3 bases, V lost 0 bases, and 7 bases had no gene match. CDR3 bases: TGTGCCAGCAGCTTAACCCCGGGACAGCGAAAAGAGACCCAGTACTTC. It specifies CASSLTPGQRKETQYF. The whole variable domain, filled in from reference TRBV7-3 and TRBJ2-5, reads GAGVSQTPSNKVTEKGKYVELRCDPISGHTALYWYRQSLGQGPEFLIYFQGTGAADDSGLPNDRFFAVRPEGSVSTLKIQRTERGDSAVYLCASSLTPGQRKETQYFGPGTRLLVL.

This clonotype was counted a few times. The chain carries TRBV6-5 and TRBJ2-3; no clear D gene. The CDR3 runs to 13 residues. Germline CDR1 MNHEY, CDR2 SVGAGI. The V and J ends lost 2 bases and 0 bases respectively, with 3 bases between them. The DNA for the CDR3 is TGTGCCAGCAGTTACGACAGCACAGATACGCAGTATTTT. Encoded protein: CASSYDSTDTQYF.

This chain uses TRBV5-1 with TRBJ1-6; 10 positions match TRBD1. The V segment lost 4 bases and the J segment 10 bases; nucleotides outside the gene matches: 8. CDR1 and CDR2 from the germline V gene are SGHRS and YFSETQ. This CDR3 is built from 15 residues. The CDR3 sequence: CASSLAGQGYSPLHF. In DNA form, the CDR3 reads TGCGCCAGCAGCCTTGCGGGACAGGGGTACTCACCCCTCCACTTT.

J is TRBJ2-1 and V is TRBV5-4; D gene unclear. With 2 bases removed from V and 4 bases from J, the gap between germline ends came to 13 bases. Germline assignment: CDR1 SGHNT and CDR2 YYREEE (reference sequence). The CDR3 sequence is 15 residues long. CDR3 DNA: TGTGCCAGCAGCTTTTGGTACGGAAGTTACAATGAGCAGTTCTTC. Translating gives CASSFWYGSYNEQFF.

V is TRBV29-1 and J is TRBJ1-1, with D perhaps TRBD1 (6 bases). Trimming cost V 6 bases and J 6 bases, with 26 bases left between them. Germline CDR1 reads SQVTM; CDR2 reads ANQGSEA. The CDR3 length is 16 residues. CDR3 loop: CSVKRGGFLEGAEAFF. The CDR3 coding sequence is TGCAGCGTCAAAAGGGGGGGGTTTCTTGAGGGCGCTGAAGCTTTCTTT.

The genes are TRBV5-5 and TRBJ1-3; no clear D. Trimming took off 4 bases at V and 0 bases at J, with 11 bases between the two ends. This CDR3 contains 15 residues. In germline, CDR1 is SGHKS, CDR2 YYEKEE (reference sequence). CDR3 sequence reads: CASSGRPHSGNTIYF. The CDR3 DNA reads TGTGCCAGCAGCGGTCGCCCTCACTCTGGAAACACCATATATTTT. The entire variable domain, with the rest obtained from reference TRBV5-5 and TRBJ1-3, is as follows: DAGVTQSPTHLIKTRGQQVTLRCSPISGHKSVSWYQQVLGQGPQFIFQYYEKEERGRGNFPDRFSARQFPNYSSELNVNALLLGDSALYLCASSGRPHSGNTIYFGEGSWLTVV.

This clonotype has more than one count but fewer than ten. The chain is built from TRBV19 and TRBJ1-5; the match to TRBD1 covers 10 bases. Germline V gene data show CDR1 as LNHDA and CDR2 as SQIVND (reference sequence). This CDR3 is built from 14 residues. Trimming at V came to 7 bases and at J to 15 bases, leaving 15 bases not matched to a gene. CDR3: CASTNGQGDPERHF. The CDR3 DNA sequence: TGTGCCAGTACCAATGGACAGGGGGACCCTGAAAGGCATTTT.

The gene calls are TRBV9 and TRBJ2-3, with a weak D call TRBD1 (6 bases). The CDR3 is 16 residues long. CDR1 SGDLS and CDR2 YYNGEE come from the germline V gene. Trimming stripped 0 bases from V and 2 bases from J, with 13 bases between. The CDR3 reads CASSVEGGQYTDTQYF. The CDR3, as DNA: TGTGCCAGCAGCGTAGAAGGGGGTCAATACACAGATACGCAGTATTTT. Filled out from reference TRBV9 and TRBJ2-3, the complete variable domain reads DSGVTQTPKHLITATGQRVTLRCSPRSGDLSVYWYQQSLDQGLQFLIQYYNGEERAKGNILERFSAQQFPDLHSELNLSSLELGDSALYFCASSVEGGQYTDTQYFGPGTRLTVL.

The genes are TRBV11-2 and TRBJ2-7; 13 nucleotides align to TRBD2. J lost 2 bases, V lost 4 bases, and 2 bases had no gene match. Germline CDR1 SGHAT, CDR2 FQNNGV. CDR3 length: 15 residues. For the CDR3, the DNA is TGTGCCAGCAGCTATGGACTAGCGGGGGCCTACGAGCAGTACTTC. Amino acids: CASSYGLAGAYEQYF.

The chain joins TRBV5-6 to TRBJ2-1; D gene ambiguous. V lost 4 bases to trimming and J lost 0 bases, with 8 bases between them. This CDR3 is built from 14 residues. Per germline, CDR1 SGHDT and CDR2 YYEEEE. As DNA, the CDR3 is TGTGCCAGCAGCCGATTCAGCTCCTACAATGAGCAGTTCTTC. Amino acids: CASSRFSSYNEQFF.

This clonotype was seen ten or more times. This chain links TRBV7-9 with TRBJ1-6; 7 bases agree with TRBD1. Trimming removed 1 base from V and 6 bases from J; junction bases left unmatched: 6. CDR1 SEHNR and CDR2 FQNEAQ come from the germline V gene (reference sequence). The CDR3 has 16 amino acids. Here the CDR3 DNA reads TGTGCCAGCAGCTTAGGACAGGGTGGCGGTAATTCACCCCTCCACTTT. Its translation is CASSLGQGGGNSPLHF.

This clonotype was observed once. CDR3 sequence: CASSAGTGAYEQYF. The CDR3 coding sequence is TGTGCCAGCAGCGCCGGGACAGGGGCGTACGAGCAGTACTTC. The V call is TRBV25-1, the J call TRBJ2-7, with 10 bases that match TRBD1. The germline CDR1 and CDR2 sequences are MGHDK and SYGVNS. J gave up 4 bases and V 6 bases, and 6 bases lay outside the gene matches. The length of the CDR3 is 14 residues.

CDR3 nucleotide sequence: TGCAGCGTGGGACAGGGAGCAGGACAGCCCCAGCATTTT. As protein: CSVGQGAGQPQHF. This chain joins TRBV29-1 and TRBJ1-5, with 9 bases fitting TRBD1. The ends lost 6 bases at V and 7 bases at J; junction bases unmatched: 7. Germline CDR1 SQVTM, CDR2 ANQGSEA. CDR3 size: 13 residues.

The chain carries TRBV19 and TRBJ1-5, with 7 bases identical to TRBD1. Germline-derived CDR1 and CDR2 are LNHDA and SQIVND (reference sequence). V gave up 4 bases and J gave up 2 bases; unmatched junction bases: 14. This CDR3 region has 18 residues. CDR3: CASSTSQGSPRGNQPQHF. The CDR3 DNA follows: TGTGCCAGTAGTACGTCACAGGGGTCACCGAGGGGCAATCAGCCCCAGCATTTT.

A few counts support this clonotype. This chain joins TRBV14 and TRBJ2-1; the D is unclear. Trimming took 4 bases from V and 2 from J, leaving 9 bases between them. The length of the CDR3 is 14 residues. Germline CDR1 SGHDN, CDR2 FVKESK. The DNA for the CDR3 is TGTGCCAGCAGCCCCTATTTGGCCTACAATGAGCAGTTCTTC. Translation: CASSPYLAYNEQFF.

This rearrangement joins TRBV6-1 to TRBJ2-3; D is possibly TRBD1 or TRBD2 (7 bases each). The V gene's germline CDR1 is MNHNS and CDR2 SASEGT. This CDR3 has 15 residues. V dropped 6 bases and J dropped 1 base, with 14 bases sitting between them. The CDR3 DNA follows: TGTGCCAGCAGGAGACAGGGAGGGCGCACAGATACGCAGTATTTT. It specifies CASRRQGGRTDTQYF.

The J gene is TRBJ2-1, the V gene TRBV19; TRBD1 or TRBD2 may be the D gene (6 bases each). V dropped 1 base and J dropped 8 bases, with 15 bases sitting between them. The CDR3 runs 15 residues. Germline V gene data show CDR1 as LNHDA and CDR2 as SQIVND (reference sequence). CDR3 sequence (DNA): TGTGCCAGTAGTATAGGGAGGGGGGTATCCTATGAGCAGTTCTTC. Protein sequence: CASSIGRGVSYEQFF.

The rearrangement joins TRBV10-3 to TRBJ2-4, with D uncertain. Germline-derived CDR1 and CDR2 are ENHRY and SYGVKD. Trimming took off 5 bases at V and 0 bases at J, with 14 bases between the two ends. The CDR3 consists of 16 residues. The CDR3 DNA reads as TGTGCCATCAGTAAGACTCTAATACTAGCCAAAAACATTCAGTACTTC. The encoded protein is CAISKTLILAKNIQYF.

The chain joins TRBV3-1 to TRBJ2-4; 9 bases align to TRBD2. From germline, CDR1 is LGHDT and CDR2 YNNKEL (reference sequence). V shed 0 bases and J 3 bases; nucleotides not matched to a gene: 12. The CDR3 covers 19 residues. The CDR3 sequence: CASSQETLIAGAGKNIQYF. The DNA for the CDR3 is TGTGCCAGCAGCCAAGAGACCCTCATAGCGGGAGCAGGCAAAAACATTCAGTACTTC.

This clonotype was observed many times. CDR3 bases: TGTGCCAGCAGCATTCATTTTGGCTACACCTTC. Protein: CASSIHFGYTF. This rearrangement joins TRBV3-1 to TRBJ1-2; D not certain. The CDR3 runs to 11 residues. Germline V gene data show CDR1 as LGHDT and CDR2 as YNNKEL (reference sequence). Between the trimmed V and J ends, which lost 5 bases and 7 bases, there was a span of 8 bases.

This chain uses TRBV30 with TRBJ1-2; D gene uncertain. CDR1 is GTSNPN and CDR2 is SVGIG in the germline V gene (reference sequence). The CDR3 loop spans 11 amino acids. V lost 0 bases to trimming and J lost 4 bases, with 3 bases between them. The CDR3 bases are TGTGCCTGGAGTGTAGGCTATGGCTACACCTTC. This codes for CAWSVGYGYTF. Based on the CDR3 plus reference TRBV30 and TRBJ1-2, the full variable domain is SQTIHQWPATLVQPVGSPLSLECTVEGTSNPNLYWYRQAAGRGLQLLFYSVGIGQISSEVPQNLSASRPQDRQFILSSKKLLLSDSGFYLCAWSVGYGYTFGSGTRLTVV.

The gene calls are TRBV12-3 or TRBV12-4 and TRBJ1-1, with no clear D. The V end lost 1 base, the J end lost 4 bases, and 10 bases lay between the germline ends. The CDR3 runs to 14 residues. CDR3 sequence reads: CASSLGGDGTEAFF. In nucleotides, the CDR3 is TGTGCCAGCAGTTTAGGAGGCGACGGCACTGAAGCTTTCTTT.

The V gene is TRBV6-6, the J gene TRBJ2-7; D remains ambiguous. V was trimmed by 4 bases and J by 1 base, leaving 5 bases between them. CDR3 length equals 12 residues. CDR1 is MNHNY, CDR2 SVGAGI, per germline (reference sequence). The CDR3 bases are TGTGCCAGCAGTTCCCCATCCTACGAGCAGTACTTC. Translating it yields CASSSPSYEQYF.

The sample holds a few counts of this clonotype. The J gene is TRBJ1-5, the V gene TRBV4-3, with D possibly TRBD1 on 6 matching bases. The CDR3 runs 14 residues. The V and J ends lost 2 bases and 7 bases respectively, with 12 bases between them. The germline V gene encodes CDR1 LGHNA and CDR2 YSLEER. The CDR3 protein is CASSQSGGRQPQHF. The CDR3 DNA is TGCGCCAGCAGCCAATCGGGGGGCAGGCAGCCCCAGCATTTT.

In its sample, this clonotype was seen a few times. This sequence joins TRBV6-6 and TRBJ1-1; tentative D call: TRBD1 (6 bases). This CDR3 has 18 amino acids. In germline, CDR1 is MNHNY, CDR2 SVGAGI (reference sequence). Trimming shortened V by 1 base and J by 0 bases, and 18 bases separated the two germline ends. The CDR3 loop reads CASSYFPGHQIMNTEAFF. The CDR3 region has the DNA TGTGCCAGCAGTTACTTTCCGGGACACCAGATCATGAACACTGAAGCTTTCTTT.

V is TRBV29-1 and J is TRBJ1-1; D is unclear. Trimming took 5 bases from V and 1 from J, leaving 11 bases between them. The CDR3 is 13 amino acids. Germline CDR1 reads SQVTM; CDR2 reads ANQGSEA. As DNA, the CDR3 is TGCAGCGTTTTCCCGGGCGAGAACACTGAAGCTTTCTTT. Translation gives CSVFPGENTEAFF.